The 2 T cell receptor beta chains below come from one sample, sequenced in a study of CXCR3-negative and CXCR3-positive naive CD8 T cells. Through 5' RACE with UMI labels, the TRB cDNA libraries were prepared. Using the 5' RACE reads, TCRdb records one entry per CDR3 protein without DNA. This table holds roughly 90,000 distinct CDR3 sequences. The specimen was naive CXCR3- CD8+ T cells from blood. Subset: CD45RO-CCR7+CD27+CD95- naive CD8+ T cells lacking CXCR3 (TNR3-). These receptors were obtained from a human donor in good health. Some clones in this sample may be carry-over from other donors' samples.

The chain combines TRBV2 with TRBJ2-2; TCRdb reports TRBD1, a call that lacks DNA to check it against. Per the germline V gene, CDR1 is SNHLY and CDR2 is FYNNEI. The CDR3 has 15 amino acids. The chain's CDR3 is CASRIGQGYTGELFF.

Here the CDR3 reads CASSTGTREAYEQYF. The J gene is TRBJ2-7, the V gene TRBV2; TCRdb reports TRBD2, a call that lacks DNA to check it against. Looked up from germline, CDR1 is SNHLY and CDR2 is FYNNEI. CDR3 length equals 15 residues.